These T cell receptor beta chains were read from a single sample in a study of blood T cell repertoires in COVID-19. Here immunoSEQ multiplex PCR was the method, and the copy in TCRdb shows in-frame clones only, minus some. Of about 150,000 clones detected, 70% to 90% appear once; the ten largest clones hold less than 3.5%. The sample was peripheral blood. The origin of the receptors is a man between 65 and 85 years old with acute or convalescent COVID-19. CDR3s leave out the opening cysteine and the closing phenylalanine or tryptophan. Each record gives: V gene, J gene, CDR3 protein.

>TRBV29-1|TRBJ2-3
SLIGASGDTDTQY
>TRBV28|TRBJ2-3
ASSSPAGGPDTQY
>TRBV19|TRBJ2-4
ASSPRGQGAKNIQY
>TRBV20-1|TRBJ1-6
SSNKPLH
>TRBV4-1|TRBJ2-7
ASSPEDRASYEQY
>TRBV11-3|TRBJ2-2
ASSFGTGPSEHRELF
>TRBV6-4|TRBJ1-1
ASSREGGSTEAF
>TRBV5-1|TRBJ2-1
ASRTSGSWNEQF
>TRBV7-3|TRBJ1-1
ASSLIGPGQGAAEAF
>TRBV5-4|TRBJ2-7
ASSQGLAEAYEQY
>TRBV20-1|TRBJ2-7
SAVPHEQY
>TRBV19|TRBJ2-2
ASSGEGGIGELF
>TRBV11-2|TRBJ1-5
ASSPGQGGVQPQH
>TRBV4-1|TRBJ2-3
ASSLEAGVGSDTQY
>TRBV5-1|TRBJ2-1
ASSTGTSGYNEQF
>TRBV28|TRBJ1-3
ASSFTGLGNTIY
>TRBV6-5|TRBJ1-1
ASSLDRVNTEAF
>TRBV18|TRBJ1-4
ASSPRQGFNEKLF
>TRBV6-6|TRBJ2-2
ASSYTGTVNTGELF
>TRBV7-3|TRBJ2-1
ASSQGQGVKNEQF
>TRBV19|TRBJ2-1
ASSVQVNSYNEQF
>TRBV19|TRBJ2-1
ASSISSGEFNEQF
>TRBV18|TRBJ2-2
ASSPGLAGLNTGELF
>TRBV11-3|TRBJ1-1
ASSPGQGQNTEAF
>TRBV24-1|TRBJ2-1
ATSVTSGRNEQF
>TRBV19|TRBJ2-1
ASSIRHSGNEQF
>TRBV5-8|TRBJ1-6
ASSLEDRNSPLH
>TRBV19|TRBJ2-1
ASKGQGGGNEQF
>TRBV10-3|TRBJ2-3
AISLLSRDRGTDTQY
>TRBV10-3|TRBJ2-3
AISDRGRAGTDTQY
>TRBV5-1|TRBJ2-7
ASSPVAQIYEQY
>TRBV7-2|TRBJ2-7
ASSTTGTSNYEQY
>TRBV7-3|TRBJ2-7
ASSFLQGEQY
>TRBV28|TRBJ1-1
ASSLSLQGSMNTEAF
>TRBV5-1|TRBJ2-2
ASSLVGLATGELF
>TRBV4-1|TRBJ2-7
ASSPGDRDYEQY
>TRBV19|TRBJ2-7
ASSISGQGFYEQY
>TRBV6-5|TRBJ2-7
ASHLTGNILEQY
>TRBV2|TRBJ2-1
ASSPFPYNEQF
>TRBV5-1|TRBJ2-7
ASSADSYEQY
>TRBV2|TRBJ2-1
ASKRREANEQF